This is a list of T cell receptor beta chains from one sample in a study of control samples from healthy donors and cancer patients. Only in-frame clones appear in the TCRdb table, and some are missing; sequencing was by immunoSEQ multiplex PCR. The data contain about 150,000 clones, approximately 96% of them singletons. Sequenced sample: blood. These receptors came from a man aged 35 to 55 in good health. Each CDR3 is given with its conserved first and last residue. A D gene is named only where the DNA matches it firmly. Clone size is stated in some rows and not others, as once, few, many or a class when expanded.

.	TRBV19	TRBJ1-3	.	CASSLQASGNTIYF	TGTGCCAGTAGTCTACAGGCCTCTGGAAACACCATATATTTT
.	TRBV3-1/TRBV3-2	TRBJ1-4	TRBD1	CASSPGQGATNEKLFF	TGTGCCAGCAGCCCTGGACAGGGGGCAACTAATGAAAAACTGTTTTTT
.	TRBV4-1	TRBJ2-1	.	CASSHPRSRGNEQFF	TGCGCCAGCAGCCACCCTCGTTCCAGGGGCAATGAGCAGTTCTTC
.	TRBV5-1	TRBJ2-7	.	CASSLGDFYEQYF	TGCGCCAGCAGCTTGGGCGACTTCTACGAGCAGTACTTC
.	TRBV30	TRBJ1-5	.	CAWSVQGGNQPQHF	TGTGCCTGGAGTGTACAGGGAGGCAATCAGCCCCAGCATTTT
.	TRBV9	TRBJ2-1	TRBD2	CASSQAGGIYNEQFF	TGTGCCAGCAGCCAAGCGGGGGGGATCTACAATGAGCAGTTCTTC
.	TRBV6-5	TRBJ2-1	TRBD1	CASSLATGRQFF	TGTGCCAGCAGTTTAGCGACAGGGAGGCAGTTCTTC
.	TRBV11-3	TRBJ2-5	.	CASSDRTDGTQYF	TGTGCCAGCAGCGACAGGACCGATGGGACCCAGTACTTC
.	TRBV2	TRBJ2-7	TRBD1	CASSDPPNRGIYEQYF	TGTGCCAGCAGTGACCCCCCGAACAGGGGGATCTACGAGCAGTACTTC
once	TRBV6-2/TRBV6-3	TRBJ1-1	TRBD1	CASSTVGQGAEAFF	TGTGCCAGCAGTACAGTGGGACAGGGCGCTGAAGCTTTCTTT
.	TRBV28	TRBJ1-6	.	CASLEQADSPLHF	TGTGCCAGCTTAGAGCAGGCCGATTCACCCCTCCACTTT
once	TRBV18	TRBJ1-1	.	CASSTRRENTEAFF	TGTGCCAGCTCAACACGGAGAGAGAACACTGAAGCTTTCTTT
.	TRBV5-1	TRBJ1-1	.	CASSLKGLGTEAFF	TGCGCCAGCAGCTTGAAGGGGTTAGGCACTGAAGCTTTCTTT
.	TRBV6-6	TRBJ1-6	.	CASSPGTNNSPLHF	TGTGCCAGCAGCCCTGGGACAAATAATTCACCCCTCCACTTT
few	TRBV30	TRBJ1-1	.	CAWSSQRMTEAFF	TGTGCCTGGAGTTCTCAGAGGATGACTGAAGCTTTCTTT
.	TRBV10-2	TRBJ2-7	TRBD2	CASNERGGLTYEQYF	TGCGCCAGCAATGAACGCGGGGGGCTCACCTACGAGCAGTACTTC
.	TRBV29-1	TRBJ1-1	.	CSVEGGDRLEAFF	TGCAGCGTTGAAGGGGGGGACCGGCTGGAAGCTTTCTTT
.	TRBV28	TRBJ2-2	TRBD1	CASSSNIRGTGELFF	TGTGCCAGCAGTTCGAATATCAGGGGGACCGGGGAGCTGTTTTTT
.	TRBV12-3/TRBV12-4	TRBJ1-3	.	CASSPLRNTIYF	TGTGCCAGCAGTCCACTGAGGAACACCATATATTTT